Below, 11 T cell receptor beta chains from the same sample are listed, as sequenced in a study of T cells of healthy individuals. TCRdb called the 5' RACE reads again in MiXCR, with one record for every CDR3 protein. The table includes under 70,000 distinct CDR3 sequences, 14% to 15% detected once. These TCRs come from a human donor in good health.

This clonotype was recorded at least ten times. The chain couples TRBV3-1 to TRBJ2-7; 8 nucleotides align to TRBD1. Trimming at V came to 1 base and at J to 5 bases, leaving 13 bases not matched to a gene. The V gene's germline CDR1 is LGHDT and CDR2 YNNKEL (reference sequence). The CDR3 consists of 17 residues. For the CDR3, the DNA is TGTGCCAGCAGCCAAGTAACAAGGAACAGGGGGTGGAACGAGCAGTACTTC. It translates to CASSQVTRNRGWNEQYF.

This clonotype was seen ten or more times. The chain links TRBV5-1 to TRBJ1-6, with D unclear. The CDR3 has 13 amino acids. Germline-derived CDR1 and CDR2 are SGHRS and YFSETQ. The V gene lost 0 bases and the J gene lost 10 bases, with 8 bases spanning the gap. The CDR3 is CASSLGTGSPLHF. CDR3 nucleotides: TGCGCCAGCAGCTTGGGAACGGGCTCACCCCTCCACTTT. Combining the CDR3 with reference TRBV5-1 and TRBJ1-6 gives the whole variable domain KAGVTQTPRYLIKTRGQQVTLSCSPISGHRSVSWYQQTPGQGLQFLFEYFSETQRNKGNFPGRFSGRQFSNSRSEMNVSTLELGDSALYLCASSLGTGSPLHFGNGTRLTVT.

This clonotype was recorded many times. The rearrangement links TRBV12-3 or TRBV12-4 to TRBJ1-1; possible D gene TRBD1, 5 bases. V lost 5 bases to trimming and J lost 5 bases, with 15 bases between them. CDR3 length equals 14 residues. The CDR3, as DNA: TGTGCCAGCAGTGGACTCCTAGGGGCTACTGAAGCTTTCTTT. Its protein is CASSGLLGATEAFF.

The rearrangement uses TRBV11-2 and TRBJ1-1; no definite D call. With 0 bases removed from V and 0 bases from J, the gap between germline ends came to 2 bases. Germline CDR1 reads SGHAT; CDR2 reads FQNNGV. The CDR3 sequence is 13 residues long. CDR3 sequence: CASSLELNTEAFF. The CDR3 DNA follows: TGTGCCAGCAGCTTAGAACTGAACACTGAAGCTTTCTTT.

This clonotype occurred many times. This chain links TRBV28 with TRBJ1-2; no firm D call. The length of the CDR3 is 17 residues. Germline-derived CDR1 and CDR2 are MDHEN and SYDVKM. With 1 base removed from V and 5 bases from J, the gap between germline ends came to 20 bases. DNA of the CDR3: TGTGCCAGCAGTTTATCCCGGAGCAGGAAGGGAGCGTATGGCTACACCTTC. Translated: CASSLSRSRKGAYGYTF.

This clonotype was counted ten times or more. The V and J genes are TRBV20-1 and TRBJ1-1; 7 bases line up with TRBD1. The CDR3 extends over 13 amino acids. J gave up 1 base and V 8 bases, and 7 bases lay outside the gene matches. Germline CDR1 DFQATT, CDR2 SNEGSKA (reference sequence). Here the CDR3 reads CSSRTGTNTEAFF. The CDR3 bases are TGCAGTTCTCGGACAGGAACGAACACTGAAGCTTTCTTT.

The chain carries TRBV3-1 and TRBJ1-2; D uncertain. This CDR3 region has 14 residues. The V end lost 4 bases, the J end lost 4 bases, and 13 bases lay between the germline ends. Germline V gene data show CDR1 as LGHDT and CDR2 as YNNKEL (reference sequence). DNA of the CDR3: TGTGCCAGCAGCCCCGGCGACGGCCTCTATGGCTACACCTTC. As protein: CASSPGDGLYGYTF.

This clonotype has only one observation. A read error may be the cause here, since a much bigger clone is one base away. The rearrangement joins TRBV20-1 to TRBJ2-1; 10 bases are shared with TRBD1. Germline V gene lookup returns CDR1 DFQATT and CDR2 SNEGSKA (reference sequence). This CDR3 is 18 amino acids long. DNA for the CDR3: TGCAGTGCTGAAAAGACAGGGGGCTTCGAGGCCCCGATCAATAAGCAGTTCTTC. Translation: CSAEKTGGFEAPINKQFF.

V and J are TRBV28 and TRBJ2-5; D gene unclear. V was pared by 1 base and J by 2 bases, with 5 bases between. The CDR3 covers 13 residues. Germline V gene sequence: CDR1 MDHEN, CDR2 SYDVKM. The CDR3 here is CASSLSVQETQYF. The CDR3 DNA is TGTGCCAGCAGTTTATCAGTGCAAGAGACCCAGTACTTC.

This clonotype was counted a few times. Germline and junction disagree at one end, which may indicate a read error. The gene calls are TRBV7-2 and TRBJ2-5; D not certain. This CDR3 has 11 amino acids. CDR1 is SGHTA, CDR2 FQGNSA, per germline. Here the CDR3 reads CASRLGETQYF. CDR3 bases: TGTGCCAGCAGATTAGGGGAGACCCAGTACTTC.

V and J are TRBV11-2 and TRBJ2-5, with 8 bases identical to TRBD1. Germline loops: CDR1 SGHAT, CDR2 FQNNGV. V gave up 4 bases and J gave up 2 bases; unmatched junction bases: 0. The CDR3 runs to 13 residues. The CDR3 spells CASSWTGQETQYF. Written as DNA, the CDR3 is TGTGCCAGCAGCTGGACAGGGCAAGAGACCCAGTACTTC.